Listed below are T cell receptor beta chains from one sample, sequenced in a study of T-cell memory formation after mild COVID-19. TCRdb fed the 5' RACE reads into MiXCR, producing one record per CDR3 protein. Seen here are fewer than 250,000 distinct CDR3 sequences, 15% observed once, and the top ten hold less than 2.5%. The material sequenced was PBMCs or a T cell subset sorted from them (not recorded which). These receptors came from an adult woman who had mild COVID-19 (a few samples of this study predate the infection). Cell type and time point are not known. The CDR3 runs from the conserved cysteine through the conserved F or W. Each record gives: clone size, J gene, V gene, D gene, CDR3 DNA, CDR3 protein. The D gene is left open where the match is weak. Not every row has a clone size; where given, it reads once, few, many or a size class.

. | TRBJ1-4 | TRBV4-3 | TRBD1 | TGCGCCAGCAGCCAAGGGGGGACAGGGGACGAAAAACTGTTTTTT | CASSQGGTGDEKLFF
few | TRBJ1-1 | TRBV12-3/TRBV12-4 | . | TGTGCCAGCAGTTTAGGGGGGTCCCCTCGGAACACTGAAGCTTTCTTT | CASSLGGSPRNTEAFF
. | TRBJ2-1 | TRBV7-6 | . | TGTGCCAGCAGCTTGCCAGACGGTCCCTATGAGCAGTTCTTC | CASSLPDGPYEQFF
few | TRBJ1-2 | TRBV27 | . | TGTGCCAGCCGAAGCCCGGGCTCTTATGGCTACACCTTC | CASRSPGSYGYTF
many | TRBJ1-2 | TRBV5-5 | . | TGTGCCAGCACCCGAGTGGACGGCTATGGCTACACCTTC | CASTRVDGYGYTF
few | TRBJ2-3 | TRBV6-4 | TRBD2 | TGTGCCAGCCGACGGGGACTAGCGCTCACAGATACGCAGTATTTT | CASRRGLALTDTQYF
. | TRBJ2-1 | TRBV6-5 | . | TGTGCCACCCTAGTCAATGAGCAGTTCTTC | CATLVNEQFF
once | TRBJ2-1 | TRBV10-3 | . | TGTGCCATCAGTGGGACCAACAATGAGCAGTTCTTC | CAISGTNNEQFF
few | TRBJ2-2 | TRBV4-1 | . | TGCGCCAGCAGCCAACAGTGGGTCACCGGGGAGCTGTTTTTT | CASSQQWVTGELFF
. | TRBJ2-5 | TRBV30 | TRBD1 | TGTGCCTGGACCCCACCTGACAGGGAAGAGACCCAGTACTTC | CAWTPPDREETQYF
. | TRBJ2-1 | TRBV5-1 | . | TGCGCCAGCAATCTGCCGGGTGCGACAGGGAGGAGCAATGAGCAGTTCTTC | CASNLPGATGRSNEQFF
. | TRBJ2-3 | TRBV24-1 | . | TGTGCCACCAGTTCCGGTCATACGCAGTATTTT | CATSSGHTQYF
many | TRBJ1-5 | TRBV12-3/TRBV12-4 | . | TGTGCCAGCAGTTATAGCAATCAGCCCCAGCATTTT | CASSYSNQPQHF
. | TRBJ1-5 | TRBV5-5 | . | TGTGCCAGCAGCTTGGCCCACGGCAATCAGCCCCAGCATTTT | CASSLAHGNQPQHF
. | TRBJ2-5 | TRBV4-3 | TRBD1 | TGCGCCAGCAGCCAAGATGCGGTGGGGACAGTCCAAGAGACCCAGTACTTC | CASSQDAVGTVQETQYF
few | TRBJ2-7 | TRBV29-1 | TRBD1 | TGCAGCGCCCAGGGGGCAGTTTACGAGCAGTACTTC | CSAQGAVYEQYF
. | TRBJ2-2 | TRBV7-7 | . | TGTGCTAGCACCCTAAAAGGTCAGGGGTGCAGAGGGGCGAACACCGGGGAGCTGTTTTTT | CASTLKGQGCRGANTGELFF
. | TRBJ1-6 | TRBV5-8 | TRBD1 | TGTGCCAGCAGCACGAGGACAGGGATACGTCCCCTCCACTTT | CASSTRTGIRPLHF
. | TRBJ1-6 | TRBV20-1 | TRBD1 | TGCAGTGGGAGGGCAGGGGGCGCCTATAATTCACCCCTCCACTTT | CSGRAGGAYNSPLHF
. | TRBJ1-1 | TRBV2 | . | TGTGCCAGCATGCCGGGACGGGGGAACACTGAAGCTTTCTTT | CASMPGRGNTEAFF